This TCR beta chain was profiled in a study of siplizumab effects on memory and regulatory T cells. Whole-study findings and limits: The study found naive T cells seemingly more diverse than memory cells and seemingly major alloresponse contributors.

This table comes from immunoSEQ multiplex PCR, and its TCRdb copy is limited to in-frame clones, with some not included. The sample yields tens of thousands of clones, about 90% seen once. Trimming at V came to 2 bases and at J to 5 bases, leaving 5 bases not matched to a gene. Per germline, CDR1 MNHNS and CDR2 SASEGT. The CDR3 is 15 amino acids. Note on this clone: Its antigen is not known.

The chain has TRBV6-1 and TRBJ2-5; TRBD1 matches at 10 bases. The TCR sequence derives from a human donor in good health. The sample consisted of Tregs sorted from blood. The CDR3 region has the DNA TGTGCCAGCAGTGAACGACAGGGGGCTGTGGAGACCCAGTACTTC. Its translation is CASSERQGAVETQYF.